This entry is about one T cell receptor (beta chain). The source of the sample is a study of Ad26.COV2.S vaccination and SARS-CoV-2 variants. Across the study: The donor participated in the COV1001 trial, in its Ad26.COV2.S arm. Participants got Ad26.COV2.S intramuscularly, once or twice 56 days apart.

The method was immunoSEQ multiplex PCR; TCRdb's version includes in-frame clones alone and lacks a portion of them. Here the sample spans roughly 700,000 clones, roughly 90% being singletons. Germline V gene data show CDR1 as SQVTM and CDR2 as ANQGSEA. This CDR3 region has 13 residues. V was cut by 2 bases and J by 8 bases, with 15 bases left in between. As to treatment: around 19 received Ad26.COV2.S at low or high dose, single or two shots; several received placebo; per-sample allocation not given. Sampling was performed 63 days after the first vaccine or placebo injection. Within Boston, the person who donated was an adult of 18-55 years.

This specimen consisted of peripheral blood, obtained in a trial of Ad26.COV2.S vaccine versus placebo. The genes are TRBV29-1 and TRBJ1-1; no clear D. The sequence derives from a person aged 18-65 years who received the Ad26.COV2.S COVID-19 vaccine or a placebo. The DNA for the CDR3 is TGCAGCGTTGAACAATCAATGCGTACGGAAGCTTTCTTT. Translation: CSVEQSMRTEAFF.